Below, 17 T cell receptor beta chains from the same sample are listed, as sequenced in a study of CD8 T cells in ankylosing spondylitis. TCRdb passed the 5' RACE reads through MiXCR, listing each CDR3 protein once. The table shows some 100,000 distinct CDR3 sequences, with roughly 8.3% occurring only once. The sequenced material came from blood, either unsorted or a sorted T cell fraction (not recorded which). These receptor sequences come from a male donor with ankylosing spondylitis or in good health (not recorded which).

As to this clonotype: Mismatch with germline at one junction end may stem from a read error. The rearrangement links TRBV20-1 to TRBJ1-2; TRBD1 matches at 7 bases. Germline V gene sequence: CDR1 DFQATT, CDR2 SNEGSKA (reference sequence). The CDR3 loop spans 12 amino acids. CDR3 sequence (DNA): TGCAGTGCTAGCAATAAAGGGGGCAGATCCGACTTC. Its protein product is CSASNKGGRSDF.

The chain is built from TRBV18 and TRBJ1-1, with D possibly matching TRBD1 (6 bases). Trimming cost V 5 bases and J 5 bases, with 15 bases left between them. There are 14 residues in the CDR3. Germline values: CDR1 KGHSH, CDR2 LQKENI. This CDR3 is CASSGPGGGTEAFF. CDR3 DNA sequence: TGTGCCAGCTCAGGACCAGGAGGGGGGACTGAAGCTTTCTTT.

V is TRBV7-2 and J is TRBJ2-7; D remains ambiguous. In germline, CDR1 is SGHTA, CDR2 FQGNSA. The CDR3 runs to 14 residues. V was pared by 4 bases and J by 0 bases, with 10 bases between. The CDR3 DNA sequence: TGTGCCAGCAGCTCCTCTGCCAGCTCCTACGAGCAGTACTTC. Amino acids: CASSSSASSYEQYF.

The table lists this clonotype with a few counts. This chain joins TRBV5-1 and TRBJ2-7; perhaps TRBD2 as D (6 bases). The CDR3 runs to 16 residues. CDR1 is SGHRS and CDR2 is YFSETQ in the germline V gene. Trimming removed 0 bases at V and 3 bases at J, with 16 bases between. The chain's CDR3 is CASSLAGGGAYYEQYF. CDR3 nucleotides: TGCGCCAGCAGCTTGGCCGGGGGTGGGGCCTACTACGAGCAGTACTTC.

This clonotype appeared many times. J is TRBJ2-1 and V is TRBV7-6; 8 bases fit TRBD2. Looked up from germline, CDR1 is SGHVS and CDR2 is FNYEAQ. The CDR3 runs to 15 residues. The J segment lost 7 bases and the V segment lost 2 bases, leaving 7 bases of the junction unmatched. As DNA, the CDR3 is TGTGCCAGCAGCTTAAGGGGGACTAGTGGAAATGAGCAGTTCTTC. Its translation is CASSLRGTSGNEQFF.

The sample holds many counts of this clonotype. This sequence joins TRBV20-1 and TRBJ2-3, with 7 bases fitting TRBD2. V lost 5 bases to trimming and J lost 2 bases; unmatched junction nucleotides: 7. The germline CDR1 and CDR2 sequences are DFQATT and SNEGSKA (reference sequence). The CDR3 is 14 residues long. This chain's CDR3 is CSALGGTHTDTQYF. The CDR3 DNA reads as TGCAGTGCTCTGGGAGGGACCCACACAGATACGCAGTATTTT.

This clonotype has a handful of counts. The V call is TRBV27, the J call TRBJ2-5; the D call may be TRBD1 or TRBD2 (6 bases each). The CDR3 has 16 residues. Germline V lookup: CDR1 MNHEY, CDR2 SMNVEV (reference sequence). Deletions cut 7 bases from V and 5 bases from J, with 23 bases between. The CDR3: CASKKYQYGGKETQYF. In DNA, the CDR3 is TGTGCCAGCAAGAAATATCAGTACGGGGGCAAGGAGACCCAGTACTTC.

There are many counts of this clonotype. The V gene is TRBV14, the J gene TRBJ1-1; D is perhaps TRBD1 (5 bases). The CDR3 is 14 residues long. The germline CDR1 and CDR2 sequences are SGHDN and FVKESK. V was shortened by 1 base and J by 6 bases, with 12 bases between the two germline ends. CDR3 sequence (DNA): TGTGCCAGCAGCCAAGGGGGCGCGGAGGCTGAAGCTTTCTTT. This encodes CASSQGGAEAEAFF.

On this clonotype: A clone one base away is much larger, so this may be a read error. This chain joins TRBV7-9 and TRBJ1-2; 7 bases map to TRBD1. V shed 5 bases and J 10 bases; nucleotides not matched to a gene: 10. CDR1 and CDR2 (germline): SEHNR, FQNEAQ (reference sequence). The length of the CDR3 is 13 residues. CDR3 sequence (DNA): TGTGCCAGCAGCCGGACAGGTTCGAGAGACTACACCTTC. Its protein is CASSRTGSRDYTF.

This clonotype has a count of ten or more. V usage is TRBV12-3 or TRBV12-4 and J usage is TRBJ1-5; possible D gene TRBD1, 5 bases. V was clipped by 5 bases and J by 1 base, with 12 bases between them. CDR3 size: 15 residues. The DNA of the CDR3 is TGTGCCAGCAGTCCCCGGACACTAAGCAATCAGCCCCAGCATTTT. Translating it yields CASSPRTLSNQPQHF.

This clonotype was picked up many times. The CDR3 nucleotides read TGCAGTGCTAGGGCGGGGACTAGCGTACTTTCCTACGAGCAGTACTTC. This codes for CSARAGTSVLSYEQYF. V is TRBV20-1 and J is TRBJ2-7, with 10 bases that match TRBD2. The germline gives CDR1 DFQATT, CDR2 SNEGSKA (reference sequence). After removal of 3 bases from V and 1 base from J, the junction contained 9 bases not matched to a gene. CDR3 length: 16 residues.

This clonotype was seen only a few times. The chain combines TRBV20-1 with TRBJ2-5, with 13 bases lining up with TRBD2. Germline V gene lookup returns CDR1 DFQATT and CDR2 SNEGSKA (reference sequence). V dropped 3 bases and J dropped 3; count of bases not matched to a gene: 4. There are 15 residues in the CDR3. Written as DNA, the CDR3 is TGCAGTGCTAGCAGTGGACTAGCGGGGGAAGAGACCCAGTACTTC. The encoded protein is CSASSGLAGEETQYF.

The gene calls are TRBV9 and TRBJ1-5; D gene uncertain. The germline CDR1 and CDR2 sequences are SGDLS and YYNGEE. CDR3 size: 15 residues. Between the trimmed V and J ends, which lost 4 bases and 7 bases, there was a span of 18 bases. The CDR3 reads CASSYDGAVGQPQHF. CDR3 sequence (DNA): TGTGCCAGCAGCTATGACGGAGCGGTGGGGCAGCCCCAGCATTTT.

This clonotype was found a few times. The chain recombines TRBV7-9 with TRBJ2-7; maybe TRBD1 (6 bases). CDR1 and CDR2 (germline): SEHNR, FQNEAQ (reference sequence). V was shortened by 1 base and J by 2 bases, with 12 bases between the two germline ends. This CDR3 comprises 15 residues. This CDR3 is CASSLVKGVAYEQYF. The CDR3 nucleotides are TGTGCCAGCAGCTTAGTTAAGGGGGTGGCCTACGAGCAGTACTTC.

This clonotype was observed many times. V usage is TRBV12-3 or TRBV12-4 and J usage is TRBJ2-6, with D perhaps TRBD2 (5 bases). CDR3 size: 16 residues. V lost 3 bases to trimming and J lost 2 bases, with 11 bases between them. In nucleotides, the CDR3 is TGTGCCAGCAGTTTGGGGAGTGCTGCTGGGGCCAACGTCCTGACTTTC. Translation: CASSLGSAAGANVLTF.

This clonotype occurred many times. The chain combines TRBV10-3 with TRBJ2-3; weak D call: TRBD2 (5 bases). The CDR3 sequence is 17 residues long. Germline assignment: CDR1 ENHRY and CDR2 SYGVKD. V lost 3 bases and J lost 2, with 18 bases in between. The CDR3 sequence: CAISDPSHDDFTDTQYF. CDR3 bases: TGTGCCATCAGTGATCCTAGCCACGACGACTTCACAGATACGCAGTATTTT.

This clonotype has ten or more counts. The chain links TRBV24-1 to TRBJ2-2; D is unclear. CDR1 is KGHDR and CDR2 is SFDVKD in the germline V gene. V lost 7 bases to trimming and J lost 5 bases, with 10 bases between them. The CDR3 loop spans 13 amino acids. The CDR3: CATSPWGTGELFF. CDR3 bases: TGTGCCACCAGCCCCTGGGGTACCGGGGAGCTGTTTTTT.